A single sample is the source of the 17 T cell receptor beta chains below, sequenced in a study of OX40 agonist ivuxolimab in advanced cancers. Libraries were prepared by immunoSEQ multiplex PCR; TCRdb keeps only in-frame clonotypes and omits some of them. The sample consists of some 60,000 clones, about 90% of them appearing once. Source: CD4+ or CD8+ T cells sorted from blood, taken in a trial of the OX40 agonist ivuxolimab. The receptor source for this set is an adult with an advanced solid tumor such as melanoma, head and neck, liver or kidney cancer.

The genes are TRBV4-1 and TRBJ1-4; the D is unclear. The CDR3 spans 16 residues. Germline assignment: CDR1 MGHRA and CDR2 YSYEKL. Trimming took off 4 bases at V and 2 bases at J, with 14 bases between the two ends. The CDR3 nucleotides are TGCGCCAGCAGCCGAGCTGGACCTTTGACTAATGAAAAACTGTTTTTT. It specifies CASSRAGPLTNEKLFF.

The V and J genes are TRBV7-6 and TRBJ2-5, with D possibly matching TRBD1 (6 bases). Germline values: CDR1 SGHVS, CDR2 FNYEAQ. The CDR3 extends over 14 amino acids. Trimming cost V 5 bases and J 2 bases, with 12 bases left between them. The CDR3 DNA reads TGTGCCAGCAGCCTACAGGGTCGGCAAGAGACCCAGTACTTC. This encodes CASSLQGRQETQYF.

This sequence joins TRBV6-5 and TRBJ1-5; TRBD1 might be the D (6 bases). Germline CDR1 MNHEY, CDR2 SVGAGI. This CDR3 spans 15 amino acids. The ends were cut back, 6 bases at V and 2 bases at J, with 14 bases in the middle. CDR3 in DNA: TGTGCCAGCAGCCCCCCGGGGGCTGGCAATCAGCCCCAGCATTTT. This gives the protein CASSPPGAGNQPQHF.

The chain joins TRBV5-1 to TRBJ2-3; 8 nucleotides agree with TRBD2. The length of the CDR3 is 14 residues. In germline, CDR1 is SGHRS, CDR2 YFSETQ. The J segment lost 1 base and the V segment lost 6 bases, leaving 4 bases of the junction unmatched. The chain's CDR3 is CASTPGGGTDTQYF. In DNA form, the CDR3 reads TGCGCCAGCACCCCGGGGGGGGGCACAGATACGCAGTATTTT.

The rearrangement joins TRBV19 to TRBJ1-2; 7 bases map to TRBD1. The CDR3 loop spans 13 amino acids. Germline CDR1 and CDR2: LNHDA and SQIVND (reference sequence). V was pared by 2 bases and J by 3 bases, with 0 bases of the junction left unmatched. CDR3 amino acids: CASSIQGDYGYTF. CDR3 in DNA: TGTGCCAGTAGTATACAGGGGGACTATGGCTACACCTTC.

The chain couples TRBV27 to TRBJ1-3, with D perhaps matching TRBD1 (6 bases). V was trimmed by 2 bases and J by 4 bases, leaving 15 bases between them. The CDR3 is 16 amino acids. The germline V gene has CDR1 MNHEY and CDR2 SMNVEV (reference sequence). The CDR3, as DNA: TGTGCCAGCAGTTTAAGTTTAGCGGGGACAGGAAACACCATATATTTT. Protein: CASSLSLAGTGNTIYF.

This chain joins TRBV7-9 and TRBJ2-5; maybe TRBD1 (6 bases). Germline CDR1 SEHNR, CDR2 FQNEAQ (reference sequence). The germline V and J ends were trimmed by 6 bases and 4 bases, with 21 bases remaining between them. The CDR3 runs 16 residues. The CDR3, as DNA: TGTGCCAGCAGATGGGATGGGGGCCCCGGCGTAGAGACCCAGTACTTC. Encoded protein: CASRWDGGPGVETQYF.

The chain links TRBV14 to TRBJ1-1; no reliable D call. This CDR3 has 13 residues. The germline gives CDR1 SGHDN, CDR2 FVKESK. V dropped 2 bases and J dropped 3 bases, with 7 bases sitting between them. CDR3 residues: CASSQKTHTEAFF. The CDR3 DNA reads TGTGCCAGCAGCCAAAAGACTCACACTGAAGCTTTCTTT.

The chain has TRBV23-1 and TRBJ2-1; weak D call: TRBD1 (7 bases). Being an ORF, TRBV23-1 has a function that is uncertain. Trimming pared 1 base from V and 9 bases from J, leaving 22 bases between. The CDR3 is 17 amino acids. The CDR3 region is CASSQLRRAGGLGEQFF. CDR3 in DNA: TGCGCCAGCAGTCAATTAAGGAGGGCAGGGGGTTTGGGTGAGCAGTTCTTC.

The chain links TRBV27 to TRBJ2-1; 7 bases line up with TRBD2. The germline CDR1 and CDR2 sequences are MNHEY and SMNVEV (reference sequence). The CDR3 is 16 amino acids. The ends lost 0 bases at V and 7 bases at J; junction bases unmatched: 9. CDR3 sequence reads: CASSLSPDWGGNEQFF. The DNA of the CDR3 is TGTGCCAGCAGTTTATCGCCGGACTGGGGGGGGAATGAGCAGTTCTTC.

This clone was observed a single time. This chain uses TRBV7-3 with TRBJ2-7, with 8 nucleotides matching TRBD1. The CDR3 loop spans 17 amino acids. The V segment lost 0 bases and the J segment 4 bases; nucleotides outside the gene matches: 11. CDR1 and CDR2 from the germline V gene are SGHTA and FQGTGA. CDR3 coding DNA: TGTGCCAGCAGCTTAACGTTTTCCGGACAGGGTTTATACGAGCAGTACTTC. Translating it yields CASSLTFSGQGLYEQYF.

The table lists this clone with a few counts. The V gene is TRBV27, the J gene TRBJ2-7; maybe TRBD1 (6 bases). The CDR3 runs 13 residues. Trimming shortened V by 8 bases and J by 6 bases, and 17 bases separated the two germline ends. CDR1 is MNHEY and CDR2 is SMNVEV in the germline V gene (reference sequence). The CDR3 DNA follows: TGTGCCAGCTCTACTCCTAACAGGGCCGAGCAGTACTTC. It encodes CASSTPNRAEQYF.

This chain connects TRBV5-4 to TRBJ2-7; 8 bases match TRBD1. After removal of 0 bases from V and 7 bases from J, the junction contained 9 bases not matched to a gene. Germline CDR1 reads SGHNT; CDR2 reads YYREEE (reference sequence). The CDR3 runs to 15 residues. CDR3 loop: CASSLGAGGYSEQYF. CDR3 nucleotides: TGTGCCAGCAGCTTGGGGGCAGGGGGCTACTCTGAGCAGTACTTC.

The chain recombines TRBV5-1 with TRBJ2-7; D is perhaps TRBD2 (6 bases). The CDR3 is 15 residues long. Germline V gene lookup returns CDR1 SGHRS and CDR2 YFSETQ. V gave up 4 bases and J gave up 1 base, with 15 bases separating them. CDR3 nucleotide sequence: TGCGCCAGCAGCGATGGGACTGGCCTATCCTACGAGCAGTACTTC. The encoded protein is CASSDGTGLSYEQYF.

The rearrangement uses TRBV28 and TRBJ1-6; 8 positions agree with TRBD1. The CDR3 spans 14 residues. CDR1 and CDR2 (germline): MDHEN, SYDVKM. V shed 2 bases and J 10 bases; nucleotides not matched to a gene: 4. The CDR3 reads CASSLTGGWSPLHF. The CDR3 DNA is TGTGCCAGCAGTTTAACAGGGGGTTGGTCACCCCTCCACTTT.

The V gene is TRBV4-1, the J gene TRBJ2-7; D is unresolved. Matching the DNA end better, TRBJ2-5 makes the J call doubtful. The CDR3 runs to 16 residues. In germline, CDR1 is MGHRA, CDR2 YSYEKL. The CDR3 DNA follows: TGCGCCAGCAGCCAAGATGCTACAGCTTTCCAAGAGACCCAGTACTTC. Protein: CASSQDATAFQETQYF.

The chain has TRBV28 and TRBJ1-1; the D is unclear. The CDR3 runs 11 residues. Germline V lookup: CDR1 MDHEN, CDR2 SYDVKM. With 4 bases removed from V and 4 bases from J, the gap between germline ends came to 4 bases. The CDR3 DNA reads as TGTGCCAGCAGTTATGGCACTGAAGCTTTCTTT. It translates to CASSYGTEAFF.